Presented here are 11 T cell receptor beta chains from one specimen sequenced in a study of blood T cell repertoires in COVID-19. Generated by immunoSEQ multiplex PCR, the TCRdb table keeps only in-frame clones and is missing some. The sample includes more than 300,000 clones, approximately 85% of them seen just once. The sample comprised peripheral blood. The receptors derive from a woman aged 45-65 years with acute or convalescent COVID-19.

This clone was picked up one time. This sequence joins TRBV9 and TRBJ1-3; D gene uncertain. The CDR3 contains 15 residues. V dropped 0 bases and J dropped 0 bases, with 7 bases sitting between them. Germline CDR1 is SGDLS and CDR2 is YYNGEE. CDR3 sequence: CASSVGVYSGNTIYF. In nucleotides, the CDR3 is TGTGCCAGCAGCGTAGGAGTTTACTCTGGAAACACCATATATTTT.

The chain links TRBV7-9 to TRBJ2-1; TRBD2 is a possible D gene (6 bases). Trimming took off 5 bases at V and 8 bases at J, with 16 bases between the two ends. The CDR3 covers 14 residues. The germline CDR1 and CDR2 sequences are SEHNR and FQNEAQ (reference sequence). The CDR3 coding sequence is TGTGCCAGCAGCCCCAAAGGAGGGTACTATGAGCAGTTCTTC. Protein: CASSPKGGYYEQFF.

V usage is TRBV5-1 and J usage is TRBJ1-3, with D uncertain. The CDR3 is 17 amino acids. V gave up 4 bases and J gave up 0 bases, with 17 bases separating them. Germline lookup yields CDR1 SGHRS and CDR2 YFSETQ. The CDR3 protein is CASSPFPTESSGNTIYF. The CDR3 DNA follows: TGCGCCAGCAGCCCCTTTCCGACGGAGAGCTCTGGAAACACCATATATTTT.

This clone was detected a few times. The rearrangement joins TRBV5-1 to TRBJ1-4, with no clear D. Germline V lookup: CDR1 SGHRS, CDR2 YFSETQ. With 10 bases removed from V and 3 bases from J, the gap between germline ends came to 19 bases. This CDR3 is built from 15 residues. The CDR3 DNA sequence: TGCGCCTCATGCCTCGGGTCGACCCCTAATGAAAAACTGTTTTTT. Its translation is CASCLGSTPNEKLFF.

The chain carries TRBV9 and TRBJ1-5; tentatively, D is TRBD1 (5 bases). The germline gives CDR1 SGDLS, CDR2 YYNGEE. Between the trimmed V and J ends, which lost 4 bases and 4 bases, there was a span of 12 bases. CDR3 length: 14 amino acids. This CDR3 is CASSRDSQNQPQHF. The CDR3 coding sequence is TGTGCCAGCAGCCGAGACAGTCAAAATCAGCCCCAGCATTTT.

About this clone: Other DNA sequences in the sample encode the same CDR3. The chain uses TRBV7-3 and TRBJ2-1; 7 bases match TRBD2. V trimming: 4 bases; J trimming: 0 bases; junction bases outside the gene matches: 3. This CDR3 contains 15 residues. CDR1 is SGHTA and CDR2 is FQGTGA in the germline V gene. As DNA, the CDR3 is TGTGCCAGCAGCTCAACTAGCGACTCCTACAATGAGCAGTTCTTC. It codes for CASSSTSDSYNEQFF.

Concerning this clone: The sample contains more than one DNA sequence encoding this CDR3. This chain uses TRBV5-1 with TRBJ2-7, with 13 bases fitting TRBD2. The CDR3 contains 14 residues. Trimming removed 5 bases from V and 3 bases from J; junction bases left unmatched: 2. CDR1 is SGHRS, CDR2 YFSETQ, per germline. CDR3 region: CASRRTSGSYEQYF. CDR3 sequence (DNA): TGCGCCAGCAGAAGGACTAGCGGGAGCTACGAGCAGTACTTC.

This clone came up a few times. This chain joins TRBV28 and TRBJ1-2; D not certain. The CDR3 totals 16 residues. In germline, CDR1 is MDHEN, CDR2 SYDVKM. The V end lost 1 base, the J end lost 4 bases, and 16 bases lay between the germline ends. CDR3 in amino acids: CASSLSVGALPYGYTF. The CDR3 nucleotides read TGTGCCAGCAGTTTATCGGTCGGAGCCCTTCCCTATGGCTACACCTTC.

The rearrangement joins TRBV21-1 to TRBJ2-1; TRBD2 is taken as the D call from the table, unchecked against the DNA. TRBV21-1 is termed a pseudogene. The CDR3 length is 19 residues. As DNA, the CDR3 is TGTGCCAGCAGCAAACGCCATTACTGGACTAGCGGGAGGGCCCCTGAGCAGTTCTTC. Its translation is CASSKRHYWTSGRAPEQFF.

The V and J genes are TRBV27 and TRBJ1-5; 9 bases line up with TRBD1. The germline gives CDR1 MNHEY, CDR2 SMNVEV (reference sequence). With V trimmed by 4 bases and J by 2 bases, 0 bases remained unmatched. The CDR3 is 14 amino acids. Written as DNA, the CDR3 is TGTGCCAGCAGTTGGACAGGGGGCAATCAGCCCCAGCATTTT. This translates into CASSWTGGNQPQHF.

CDR3 nucleotide sequence: TGTGCCAGCAGCCGCAGTTTTCGGGGGGCGTACGAGCAGTACTTC. The encoded protein is CASSRSFRGAYEQYF. This chain connects TRBV3-1 (or the pseudogene TRBV3-2) to TRBJ2-7, with a weak D call TRBD2 (7 bases). This CDR3 region has 15 residues. The germline CDR1 and CDR2 sequences are LGHDT and YNNKEL (reference sequence). Trimming shortened V by 4 bases and J by 4 bases, and 17 bases separated the two germline ends.